A selection of T cell receptor beta chains follows, all from one sample in a study of T cells expressing NK-cell markers. TCRdb processed the 5' RACE reads again and assigns one entry to each CDR3 protein, with no DNA. Its table lists roughly 380,000 distinct CDR3 sequences. The sequencing input was blood T cells: a sorted CD56 or NKG2C T cell subset, CD4+ or CD8+ T cells, or bulk PBMC T cells (not recorded which). The receptor set was obtained from a man aged 18 to 69 in good health. The CDR3 runs from the conserved cysteine through the conserved F or W.

CDR3aa | j_gene | v_gene
CASSLFGGTGELFF | TRBJ2-2 | TRBV11-2
CASRPSFRLRTDTQYF | TRBJ2-3 | TRBV2
CASSLAKGTGNIYLGEQFF | TRBJ2-1 | TRBV5-4
CASSEDREYGYTF | TRBJ1-2 | TRBV6-2/TRBV6-3
CASRALAANTGELFF | TRBJ2-2 | TRBV2
CASSPPAAYSYNEQFF | TRBJ2-1 | TRBV18
CAISDFGVSGNYEQYF | TRBJ2-7 | TRBV10-3
CSAARPGLASGYEQYF | TRBJ2-7 | TRBV20-1
CASSKGPPRRNEQYF | TRBJ2-7 | TRBV5-4
CASSGDPENTGELFF | TRBJ2-2 | TRBV6-4
CASSVNTGPFSQHF | TRBJ1-5 | TRBV7-2
CSATRGGYSNQPQHF | TRBJ1-5 | TRBV20-1
CSAYQGAGGTEAFF | TRBJ1-1 | TRBV20-1
CASSQDRRGLRETQYF | TRBJ2-5 | TRBV3-1
CASQDPGEPQHF | TRBJ1-5 | TRBV6-5